The sequence of this T cell receptor (beta chain) was determined in a study of blood T cells in healthy people across ages. With a J-beta primer mix and a sample-barcoded 5' primer, a second PCR ran about 7 to 12 cycles. TCRdb re-derived calls from the 5' RACE reads in MiXCR, one entry per CDR3 protein. The data contain 600,000 to 800,000 distinct CDR3 sequences, around 21% of them singletons. This clonotype has a count of ten or more. Germline CDR1 PRHDT, CDR2 FYEKMQ (reference sequence). Trimming shortened V by 0 bases and J by 1 base, and 7 bases separated the two germline ends. The CDR3 length is 15 residues.

The source of this sequence is a man aged 70 or older in good health. Sequenced sample: blood. The J gene is TRBJ2-4, the V gene TRBV13, with no clear D. The CDR3 DNA sequence: TGTGCCAGCAGCTTAGGGTCGAGGGCCAAAAACATTCAGTACTTC. This sequence encodes CASSLGSRAKNIQYF.